The 18 T cell receptor beta chains given below trace back to one sample, sequenced in a study of blood T cell repertoires in COVID-19. This table comes from immunoSEQ multiplex PCR, and its TCRdb copy is limited to in-frame clones, with some not included. This sample has about 140,000 clones, with nearly 85% found just once. The sequencing sample was made of peripheral blood. Source of these receptors: a human donor in a cohort sampled during active COVID-19.

V gene TRBV7-2 combines with J gene TRBJ2-2; maybe TRBD2 (7 bases). From germline, CDR1 is SGHTA and CDR2 FQGNSA. The CDR3 totals 15 residues. V dropped 5 bases and J dropped 4 bases, with 14 bases sitting between them. CDR3 sequence reads: CASSASGTITGELFF. In DNA form, the CDR3 reads TGTGCCAGCAGCGCCAGCGGGACAATCACCGGGGAGCTGTTTTTT. The variable domain in full, completed from reference TRBV7-2 and TRBJ2-2, reads GAGVSQSPSNKVTEKGKDVELRCDPISGHTALYWYRQSLGQGLEFLIYFQGNSAPDKSGLPSDRFSAERTGGSVSTLTIQRTQQEDSAVYLCASSASGTITGELFFGEGSRLTVL.

This chain connects TRBV5-1 to TRBJ2-5, with 8 positions matching TRBD2. Per germline, CDR1 SGHRS and CDR2 YFSETQ. This CDR3 has 15 amino acids. V lost 1 base, J lost 4 bases, and 6 bases stayed unmatched. CDR3 nucleotide sequence: TGCGCCAGCAGCTTGTACCCGGGGGGGCCAGAGACCCAGTACTTC. It encodes CASSLYPGGPETQYF.

The chain joins TRBV6-5 to TRBJ1-1, with TRBD1 matching over 8 bases. Germline CDR1 MNHEY, CDR2 SVGAGI. The ends lost 7 bases at V and 5 bases at J; junction bases unmatched: 12. There are 15 residues in the CDR3. The CDR3 DNA sequence: TGTGCCAGCATTATTAGGACAGGGTTTAGGACTGAAGCTTTCTTT. Amino acids: CASIIRTGFRTEAFF.

This clone is a singleton in its sample. In DNA form, the CDR3 reads TGTGCCAGCAGCACGACAGGGGGCGCTGGCTATGGCTACACCTTC. Translated: CASSTTGGAGYGYTF. V usage is TRBV5-5 and J usage is TRBJ1-2, with 10 bases lining up with TRBD1. Germline-derived CDR1 and CDR2 are SGHKS and YYEKEE (reference sequence). Unmatched junction bases numbered 7, after V lost 4 bases and J lost 4 bases. CDR3 length: 15 amino acids.

The chain recombines TRBV19 with TRBJ2-3; 9 positions agree with TRBD1. V trimming: 6 bases; J trimming: 5 bases; junction bases outside the gene matches: 9. The germline gives CDR1 LNHDA, CDR2 SQIVND (reference sequence). The CDR3 is 15 amino acids. Here the CDR3 DNA reads TGTGCCAGTAGGAGGACAGGGGATGCAGGAGATACGCAGTATTTT. Amino acids: CASRRTGDAGDTQYF.

The rearrangement uses TRBV6-2 or TRBV6-3 and TRBJ2-7; TRBD2 agrees at 8 bases. The CDR3 has 13 amino acids. Per the germline V gene, CDR1 is MNHEY and CDR2 is SVGEGT. V gave up 6 bases and J gave up 5 bases; unmatched junction bases: 6. The CDR3 loop is CASSPGLENEQYF. DNA of the CDR3: TGTGCCAGCAGCCCGGGACTAGAGAACGAGCAGTACTTC.

This clone was observed once. CDR3 nucleotides: TGTGCCAGCAGCTTAGGCCTAGCCATGAACACCGGGGAGCTGTTTTTT. As protein: CASSLGLAMNTGELFF. This chain joins TRBV5-6 and TRBJ2-2, with TRBD2 as a possible D gene (5 bases). From germline, CDR1 is SGHDT and CDR2 YYEEEE. The CDR3 is 16 residues long. V dropped 2 bases and J dropped 1 base, with 12 bases sitting between them.

The chain is built from TRBV30 and TRBJ1-6; the D gene is possibly TRBD1 (5 bases). With 4 bases removed from V and 7 bases from J, the gap between germline ends came to 8 bases. The CDR3 has 12 residues. Germline lookup yields CDR1 GTSNPN and CDR2 SVGIG (reference sequence). CDR3 nucleotides: TGTGCCTGGAAACGGGGGAATTCACCCCTCCACTTT. Translation gives CAWKRGNSPLHF.

This chain links TRBV4-3 with TRBJ2-2; TRBD2 might be the D (6 bases). Germline V gene data show CDR1 as LGHNA and CDR2 as YSLEER. The V and J ends lost 3 bases and 7 bases respectively, with 12 bases between them. The CDR3 contains 14 residues. In DNA form, the CDR3 reads TGCGCCAGCAGCCAGTACGGAGGGCACGGGGAGCTGTTTTTT. It codes for CASSQYGGHGELFF.

This clone was counted at least ten times. The rearrangement links TRBV27 to TRBJ1-2; TRBD1 agrees at 7 bases. The CDR3 length is 16 residues. Trimming at V came to 3 bases and at J to 4 bases, leaving 11 bases not matched to a gene. Germline V CDR1 and CDR2: MNHEY, SMNVEV (reference sequence). The chain's CDR3 is CASSLSTPDRAYGYTF. CDR3 bases: TGTGCCAGCAGTTTGTCTACTCCTGACAGGGCCTATGGCTACACCTTC.

This chain uses TRBV5-8 with TRBJ2-6; tentative D call: TRBD1 (6 bases). CDR1 is SGHTS and CDR2 is YDEGEE in the germline V gene. V lost 5 bases and J lost 0, with 9 bases in between. The CDR3 totals 15 residues. This CDR3 reads CASRKQGSGANVLTF. Here the CDR3 DNA reads TGTGCCAGCAGGAAACAGGGCTCTGGGGCCAACGTCCTGACTTTC.

This sequence joins TRBV5-1 and TRBJ1-2, with D perhaps TRBD1 (5 bases). The CDR3 sequence is 15 residues long. Trimming pared 4 bases from V and 6 bases from J, leaving 19 bases between. Germline V gene lookup returns CDR1 SGHRS and CDR2 YFSETQ. CDR3 in DNA: TGCGCCAGCAGCAACATTGCGGGCGGGACCGATGGCTACACCTTC. It codes for CASSNIAGGTDGYTF.

This clone was seen only once. J is TRBJ2-1 and V is TRBV2; TRBD2 might be the D (6 bases). Germline CDR1 reads SNHLY; CDR2 reads FYNNEI. The CDR3 loop spans 15 amino acids. V was clipped by 5 bases and J by 2 bases, with 13 bases between them. CDR3 DNA sequence: TGTGCCAGCAGTAGGGACTCCCAGCCCTACAATGAGCAGTTCTTC. It translates to CASSRDSQPYNEQFF.

The chain links TRBV7-2 to TRBJ2-2, with TRBD1 identical over 7 bases. The V segment lost 3 bases and the J segment 6 bases; nucleotides outside the gene matches: 10. Germline V gene lookup returns CDR1 SGHTA and CDR2 FQGNSA. CDR3 size: 16 residues. This CDR3 reads CASSFQSSTGSGELFF. The CDR3 DNA reads TGTGCCAGCAGCTTCCAATCTTCGACAGGGTCCGGGGAGCTGTTTTTT.

This chain joins TRBV7-9 and TRBJ2-5, with D tentatively TRBD2 (5 bases). CDR3 length equals 15 residues. From germline, CDR1 is SEHNR and CDR2 FQNEAQ (reference sequence). The V end was cut by 5 bases, the J end by 5 bases, with 18 bases between. The CDR3 sequence is CASSPSGESWETQYF. The CDR3 DNA sequence: TGTGCCAGCAGCCCTTCCGGGGAGTCGTGGGAGACCCAGTACTTC.

This clone was detected a few times. The chain employs TRBV24-1 and TRBJ2-5; the D gene is possibly TRBD2 (6 bases). V lost 9 bases and J lost 2, with 15 bases in between. Germline V gives CDR1 KGHDR, CDR2 SFDVKD. The CDR3 is 14 amino acids. CDR3 loop: CATSGGADQETQYF. Here the CDR3 DNA reads TGTGCCACCTCAGGAGGGGCAGATCAAGAGACCCAGTACTTC.

DNA for the CDR3: TGTGCCAGCAGCCAACAGGGTGACTATGGCTACACCTTC. Its protein product is CASSQQGDYGYTF. V and J are TRBV11-3 and TRBJ1-2, with D tentatively TRBD1 (6 bases). The CDR3 totals 13 residues. The germline V and J ends were trimmed by 5 bases and 3 bases, with 10 bases remaining between them. CDR1 and CDR2 (germline): SGHNT, YENEEA.

The J gene is TRBJ1-5, the V gene TRBV12-3 or TRBV12-4; D is ambiguous. Trimming stripped 7 bases from V and 1 base from J, with 8 bases between. This CDR3 is 13 amino acids long. The CDR3, as DNA: TGTGCCAGCACCCCGGAGAGCAATCAGCCCCAGCATTTT. Residues: CASTPESNQPQHF.